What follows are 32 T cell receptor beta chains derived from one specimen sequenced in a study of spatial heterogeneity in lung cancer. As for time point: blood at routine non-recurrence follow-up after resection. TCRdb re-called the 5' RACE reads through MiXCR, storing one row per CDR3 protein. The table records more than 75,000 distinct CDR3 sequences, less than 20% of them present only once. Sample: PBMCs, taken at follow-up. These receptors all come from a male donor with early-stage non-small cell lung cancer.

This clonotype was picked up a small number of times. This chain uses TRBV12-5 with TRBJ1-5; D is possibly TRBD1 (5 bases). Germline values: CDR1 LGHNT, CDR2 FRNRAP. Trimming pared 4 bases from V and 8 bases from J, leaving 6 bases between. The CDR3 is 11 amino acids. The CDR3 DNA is TGTGCTAGTGGTTCGGGGGAGCCCCAGCATTTT. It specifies CASGSGEPQHF.

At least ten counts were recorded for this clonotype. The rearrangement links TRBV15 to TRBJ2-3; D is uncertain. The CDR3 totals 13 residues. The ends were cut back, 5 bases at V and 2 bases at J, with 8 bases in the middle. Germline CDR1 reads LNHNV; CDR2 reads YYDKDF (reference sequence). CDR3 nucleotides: TGTGCCACCAGCTTGCAGACCACAGATACGCAGTATTTT. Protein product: CATSLQTTDTQYF.

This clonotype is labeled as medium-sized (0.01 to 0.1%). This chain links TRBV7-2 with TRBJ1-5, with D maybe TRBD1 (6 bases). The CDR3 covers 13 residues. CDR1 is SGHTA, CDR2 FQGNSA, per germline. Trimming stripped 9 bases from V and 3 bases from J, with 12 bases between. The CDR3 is CASREGVNQPQHF. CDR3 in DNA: TGTGCCAGTCGCGAGGGGGTCAATCAGCCCCAGCATTTT.

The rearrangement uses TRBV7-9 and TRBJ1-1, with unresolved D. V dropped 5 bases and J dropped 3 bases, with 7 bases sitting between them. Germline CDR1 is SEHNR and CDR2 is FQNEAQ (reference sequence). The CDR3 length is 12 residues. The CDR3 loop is CASSLRDTEAFF. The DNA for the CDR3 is TGTGCCAGCAGCCTTCGGGACACTGAAGCTTTCTTT. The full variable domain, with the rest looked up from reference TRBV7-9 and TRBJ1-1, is DTGVSQNPRHKITKRGQNVTFRCDPISEHNRLYWYRQTLGQGPEFLTYFQNEAQLEKSRLLSDRFSAERPKGSFSTLEIQRTEQGDSAMYLCASSLRDTEAFFGQGTRLTVV.

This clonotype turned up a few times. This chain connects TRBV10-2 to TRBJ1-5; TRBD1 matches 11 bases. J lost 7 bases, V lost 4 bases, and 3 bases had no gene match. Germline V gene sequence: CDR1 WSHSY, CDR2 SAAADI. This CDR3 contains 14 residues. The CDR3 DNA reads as TGCGCCAGCAGTGTGGGGACAGGGGGACAGCCCCAGCATTTT. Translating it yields CASSVGTGGQPQHF.

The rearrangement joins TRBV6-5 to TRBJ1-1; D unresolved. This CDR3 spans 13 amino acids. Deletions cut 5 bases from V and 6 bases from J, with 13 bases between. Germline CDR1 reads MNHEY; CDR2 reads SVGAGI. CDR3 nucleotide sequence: TGTGCCAGCAGTCTATACGGACGGGCTGAAGCTTTCTTT. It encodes CASSLYGRAEAFF.

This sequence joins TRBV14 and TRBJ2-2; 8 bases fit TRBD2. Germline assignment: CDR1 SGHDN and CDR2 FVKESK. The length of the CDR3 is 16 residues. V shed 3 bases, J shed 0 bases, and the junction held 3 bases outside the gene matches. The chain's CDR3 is CASSHPGLANTGELFF. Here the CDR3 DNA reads TGTGCCAGCAGCCACCCGGGACTAGCGAACACCGGGGAGCTGTTTTTT.

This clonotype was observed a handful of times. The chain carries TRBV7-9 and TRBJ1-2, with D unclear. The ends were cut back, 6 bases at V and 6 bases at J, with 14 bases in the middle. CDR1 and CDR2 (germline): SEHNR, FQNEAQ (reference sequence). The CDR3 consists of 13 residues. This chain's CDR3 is CASSLSPSHGYTF. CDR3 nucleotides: TGTGCCAGCAGTCTATCACCGTCCCATGGCTACACCTTC. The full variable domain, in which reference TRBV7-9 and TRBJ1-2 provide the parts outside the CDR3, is DTGVSQNPRHKITKRGQNVTFRCDPISEHNRLYWYRQTLGQGPEFLTYFQNEAQLEKSRLLSDRFSAERPKGSFSTLEIQRTEQGDSAMYLCASSLSPSHGYTFGSGTRLTVV.

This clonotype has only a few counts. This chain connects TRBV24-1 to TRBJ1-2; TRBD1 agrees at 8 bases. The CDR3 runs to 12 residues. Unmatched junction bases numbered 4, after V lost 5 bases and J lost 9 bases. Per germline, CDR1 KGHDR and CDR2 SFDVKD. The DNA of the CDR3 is TGTGCCACCAGTGCAGGGGGCGCGAGCTACACCTTC. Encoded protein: CATSAGGASYTF.

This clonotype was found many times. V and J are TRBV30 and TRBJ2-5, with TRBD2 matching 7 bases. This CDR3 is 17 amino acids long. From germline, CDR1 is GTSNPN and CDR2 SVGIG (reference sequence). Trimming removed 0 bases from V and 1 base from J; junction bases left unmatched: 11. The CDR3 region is CAWSVPTGTTTQETQYF. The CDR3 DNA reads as TGTGCCTGGAGTGTCCCAACCGGGACTACCACCCAAGAGACCCAGTACTTC.

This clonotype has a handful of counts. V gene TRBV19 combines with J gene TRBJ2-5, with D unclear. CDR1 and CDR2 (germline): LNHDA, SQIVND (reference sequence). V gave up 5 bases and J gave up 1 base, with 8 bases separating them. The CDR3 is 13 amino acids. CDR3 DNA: TGTGCCAGTAGTGTTAGGGTCCAAGAGACCCAGTACTTC. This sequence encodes CASSVRVQETQYF.

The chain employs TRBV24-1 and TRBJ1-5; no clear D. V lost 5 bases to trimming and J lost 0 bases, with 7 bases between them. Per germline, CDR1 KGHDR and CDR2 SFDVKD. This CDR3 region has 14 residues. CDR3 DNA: TGTGCCACCAGTGGCGGATTTAGCAATCAGCCCCAGCATTTT. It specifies CATSGGFSNQPQHF.

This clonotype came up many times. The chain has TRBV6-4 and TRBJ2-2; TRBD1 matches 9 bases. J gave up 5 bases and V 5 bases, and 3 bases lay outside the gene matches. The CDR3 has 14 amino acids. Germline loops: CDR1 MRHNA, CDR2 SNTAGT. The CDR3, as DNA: TGTGCCAGCAGTCCCGGACAGGGGACCGGGGAGCTGTTTTTT. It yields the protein CASSPGQGTGELFF.

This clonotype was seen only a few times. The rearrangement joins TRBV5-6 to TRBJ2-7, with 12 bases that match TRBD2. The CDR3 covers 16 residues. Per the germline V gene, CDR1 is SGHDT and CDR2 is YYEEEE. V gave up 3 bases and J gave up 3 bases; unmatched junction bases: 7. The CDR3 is CASSSGLAGIHYEQYF. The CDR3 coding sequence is TGTGCCAGCAGCTCAGGACTAGCGGGAATCCACTACGAGCAGTACTTC.

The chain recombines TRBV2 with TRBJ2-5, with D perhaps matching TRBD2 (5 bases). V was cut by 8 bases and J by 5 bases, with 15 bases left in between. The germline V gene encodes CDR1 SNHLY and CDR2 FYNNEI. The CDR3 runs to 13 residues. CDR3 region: CASLASRSETQYF. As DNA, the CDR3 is TGTGCCAGCCTGGCTAGCCGGTCGGAGACCCAGTACTTC.

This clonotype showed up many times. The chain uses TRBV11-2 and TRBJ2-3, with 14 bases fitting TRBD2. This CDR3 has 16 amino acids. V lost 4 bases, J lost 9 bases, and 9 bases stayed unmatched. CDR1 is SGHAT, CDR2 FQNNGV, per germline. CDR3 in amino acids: CASSSGLAGGQRTQYF. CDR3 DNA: TGTGCCAGCAGCTCCGGACTAGCGGGGGGACAGCGGACGCAGTATTTT.

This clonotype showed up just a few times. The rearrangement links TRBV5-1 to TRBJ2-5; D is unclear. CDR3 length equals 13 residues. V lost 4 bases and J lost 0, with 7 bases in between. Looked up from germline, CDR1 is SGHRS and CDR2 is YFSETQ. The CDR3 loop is CASSTYNQETQYF. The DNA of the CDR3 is TGCGCCAGCAGCACGTACAACCAAGAGACCCAGTACTTC.

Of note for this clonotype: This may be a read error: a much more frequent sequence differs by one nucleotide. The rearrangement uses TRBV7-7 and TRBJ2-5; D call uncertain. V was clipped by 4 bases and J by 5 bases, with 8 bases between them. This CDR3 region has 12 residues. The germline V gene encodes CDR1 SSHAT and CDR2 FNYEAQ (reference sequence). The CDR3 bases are TGTGCCAGCAGCTCATCACTGGAGACCCAGTACTTC. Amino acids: CASSSSLETQYF.

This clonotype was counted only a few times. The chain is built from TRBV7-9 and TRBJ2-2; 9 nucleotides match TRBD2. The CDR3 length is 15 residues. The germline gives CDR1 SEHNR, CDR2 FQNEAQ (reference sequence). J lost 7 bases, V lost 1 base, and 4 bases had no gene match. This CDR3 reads CASSLVAGEIGELFF. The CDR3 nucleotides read TGTGCCAGCAGCTTAGTAGCGGGAGAAATCGGGGAGCTGTTTTTT.

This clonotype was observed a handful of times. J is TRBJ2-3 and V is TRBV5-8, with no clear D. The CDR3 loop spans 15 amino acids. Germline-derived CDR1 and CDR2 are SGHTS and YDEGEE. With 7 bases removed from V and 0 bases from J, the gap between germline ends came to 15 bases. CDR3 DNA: TGTGCCAGCCCTTCCGACACCCACAGCACAGATACGCAGTATTTT. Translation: CASPSDTHSTDTQYF.

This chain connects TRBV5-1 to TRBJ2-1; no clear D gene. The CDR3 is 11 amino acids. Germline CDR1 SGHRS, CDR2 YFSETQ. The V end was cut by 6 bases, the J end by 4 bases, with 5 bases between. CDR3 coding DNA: TGCGCCAGCAACAAGTACAATGAGCAGTTCTTC. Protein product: CASNKYNEQFF.

The CDR3 DNA sequence: TGCAGTGCTAGAGAGGCCGGGTCTGGAAACACCATATATTTT. Protein product: CSAREAGSGNTIYF. The rearrangement links TRBV20-1 to TRBJ1-3; D uncertain. The V end lost 0 bases, the J end lost 1 base, and 7 bases lay between the germline ends. The V gene's germline CDR1 is DFQATT and CDR2 SNEGSKA (reference sequence). CDR3 length: 14 residues.

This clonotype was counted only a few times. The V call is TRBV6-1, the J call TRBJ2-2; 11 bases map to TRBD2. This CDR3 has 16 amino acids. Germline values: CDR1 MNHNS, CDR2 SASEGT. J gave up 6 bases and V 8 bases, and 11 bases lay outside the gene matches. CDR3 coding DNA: TGTGCCAGCCCCCCAGGTGGACTAGCGGGCGCCGGGGAGCTGTTTTTT. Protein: CASPPGGLAGAGELFF.

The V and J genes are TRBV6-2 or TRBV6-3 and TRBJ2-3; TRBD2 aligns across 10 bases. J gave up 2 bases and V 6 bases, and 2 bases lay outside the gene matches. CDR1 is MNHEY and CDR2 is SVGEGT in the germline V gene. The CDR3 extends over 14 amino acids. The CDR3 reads CASRSGGATDTQYF. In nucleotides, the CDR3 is TGTGCCAGCAGGAGCGGGGGGGCCACAGATACGCAGTATTTT.

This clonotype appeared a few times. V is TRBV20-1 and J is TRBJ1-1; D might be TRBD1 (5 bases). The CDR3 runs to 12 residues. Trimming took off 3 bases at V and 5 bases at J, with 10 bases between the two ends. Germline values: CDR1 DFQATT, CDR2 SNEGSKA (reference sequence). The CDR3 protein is CSASGGNTEAFF. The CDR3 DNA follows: TGCAGTGCTAGTGGGGGGAATACTGAAGCTTTCTTT.

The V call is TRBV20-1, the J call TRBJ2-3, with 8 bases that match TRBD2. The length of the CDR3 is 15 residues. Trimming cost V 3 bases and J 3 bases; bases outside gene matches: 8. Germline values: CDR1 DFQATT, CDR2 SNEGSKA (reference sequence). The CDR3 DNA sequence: TGCAGTGCTAGTCCCCTAGCGGGTACGACAGATACGCAGTATTTT. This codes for CSASPLAGTTDTQYF.

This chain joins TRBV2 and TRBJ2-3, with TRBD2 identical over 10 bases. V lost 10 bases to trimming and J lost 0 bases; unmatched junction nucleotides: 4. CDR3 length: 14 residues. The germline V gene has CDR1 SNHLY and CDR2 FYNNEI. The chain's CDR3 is CATERGGSTDTQYF. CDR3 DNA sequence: TGTGCCACAGAGCGGGGGGGGAGCACAGATACGCAGTATTTT.

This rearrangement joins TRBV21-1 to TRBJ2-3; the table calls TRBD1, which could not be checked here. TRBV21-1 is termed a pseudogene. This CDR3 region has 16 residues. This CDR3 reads CASSALGQGIPDTQYF. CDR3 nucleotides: TGTGCCAGCAGCGCCCTGGGACAGGGAATCCCAGATACGCAGTATTTT.

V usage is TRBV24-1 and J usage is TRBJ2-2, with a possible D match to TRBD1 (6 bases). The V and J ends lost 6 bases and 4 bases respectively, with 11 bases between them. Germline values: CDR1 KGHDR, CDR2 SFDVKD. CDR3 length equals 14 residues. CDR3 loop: CATSPQGSTGELFF. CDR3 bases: TGTGCCACCAGTCCTCAGGGGAGCACCGGGGAGCTGTTTTTT.

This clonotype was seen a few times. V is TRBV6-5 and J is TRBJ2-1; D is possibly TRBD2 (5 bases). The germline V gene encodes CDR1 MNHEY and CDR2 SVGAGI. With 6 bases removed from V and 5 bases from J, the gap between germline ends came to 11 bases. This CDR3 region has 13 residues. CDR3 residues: CASSPPRDNEQFF. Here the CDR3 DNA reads TGTGCCAGCAGCCCGCCGCGGGACAATGAGCAGTTCTTC.

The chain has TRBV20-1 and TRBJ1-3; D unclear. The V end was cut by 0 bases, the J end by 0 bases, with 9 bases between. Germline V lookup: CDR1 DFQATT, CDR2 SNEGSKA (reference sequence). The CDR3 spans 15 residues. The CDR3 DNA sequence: TGCAGTGCTAGAGATCCGGGAAGCTCTGGAAACACCATATATTTT. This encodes CSARDPGSSGNTIYF.

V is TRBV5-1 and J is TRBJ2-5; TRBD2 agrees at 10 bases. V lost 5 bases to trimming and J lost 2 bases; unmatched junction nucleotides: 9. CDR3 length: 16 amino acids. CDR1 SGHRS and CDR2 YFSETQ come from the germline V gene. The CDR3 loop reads CASRASGRLGQETQYF. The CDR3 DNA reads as TGCGCCAGCAGGGCTAGCGGGAGATTGGGGCAAGAGACCCAGTACTTC.